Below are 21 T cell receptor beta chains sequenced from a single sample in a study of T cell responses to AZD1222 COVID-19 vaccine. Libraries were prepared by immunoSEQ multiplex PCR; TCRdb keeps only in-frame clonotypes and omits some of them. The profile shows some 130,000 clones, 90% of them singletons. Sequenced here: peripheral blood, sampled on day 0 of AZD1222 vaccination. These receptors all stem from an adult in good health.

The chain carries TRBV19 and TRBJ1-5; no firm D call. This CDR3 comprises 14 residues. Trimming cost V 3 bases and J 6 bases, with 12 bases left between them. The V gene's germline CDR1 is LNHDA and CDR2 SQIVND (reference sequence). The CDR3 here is CASSMVGGSQPQHF. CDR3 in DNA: TGTGCCAGTAGTATGGTGGGTGGGAGTCAGCCCCAGCATTTT.

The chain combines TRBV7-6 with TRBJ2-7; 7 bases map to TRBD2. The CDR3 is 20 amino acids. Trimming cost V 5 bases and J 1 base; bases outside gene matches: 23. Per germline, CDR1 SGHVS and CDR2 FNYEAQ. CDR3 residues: CASSHKTPDREGGDSYEQYF. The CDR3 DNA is TGTGCCAGCAGCCATAAAACCCCTGACAGAGAGGGAGGGGATTCCTACGAGCAGTACTTC.

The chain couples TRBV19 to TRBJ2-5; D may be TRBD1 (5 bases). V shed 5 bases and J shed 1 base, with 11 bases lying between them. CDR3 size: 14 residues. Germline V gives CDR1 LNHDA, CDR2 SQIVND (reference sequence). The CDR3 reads CASSQTAIQETQYF. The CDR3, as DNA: TGTGCCAGTAGTCAGACAGCCATCCAAGAGACCCAGTACTTC.

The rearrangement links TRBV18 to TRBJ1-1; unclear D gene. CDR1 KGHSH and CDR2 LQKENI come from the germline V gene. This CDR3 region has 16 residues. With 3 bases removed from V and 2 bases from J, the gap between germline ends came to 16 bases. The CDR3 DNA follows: TGTGCCAGCTCACCTCCCTCGATGGGCACAAACACTGAAGCTTTCTTT. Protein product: CASSPPSMGTNTEAFF.

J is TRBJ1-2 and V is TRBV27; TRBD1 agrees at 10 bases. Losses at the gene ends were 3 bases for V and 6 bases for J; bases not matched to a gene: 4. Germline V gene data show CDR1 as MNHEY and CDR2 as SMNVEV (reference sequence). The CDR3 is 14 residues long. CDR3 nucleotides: TGTGCCAGCAGTTTCGGACAGGGGGGGAATGGCTACACCTTC. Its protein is CASSFGQGGNGYTF.

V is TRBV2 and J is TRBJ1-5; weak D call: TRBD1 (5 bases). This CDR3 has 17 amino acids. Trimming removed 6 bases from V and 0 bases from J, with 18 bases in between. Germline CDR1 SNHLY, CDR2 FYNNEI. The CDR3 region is CASSEGPKKYSNQPQHF. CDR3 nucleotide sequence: TGTGCCAGCAGCGAGGGACCAAAAAAATATAGCAATCAGCCCCAGCATTTT. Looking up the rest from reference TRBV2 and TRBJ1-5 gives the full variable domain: EPEVTQTPSHQVTQMGQEVILRCVPISNHLYFYWYRQILGQKVEFLVSFYNNEISEKSEIFDDQFSVERPDGSNFTLKIRSTKLEDSAMYFCASSEGPKKYSNQPQHFGDGTRLSIL.

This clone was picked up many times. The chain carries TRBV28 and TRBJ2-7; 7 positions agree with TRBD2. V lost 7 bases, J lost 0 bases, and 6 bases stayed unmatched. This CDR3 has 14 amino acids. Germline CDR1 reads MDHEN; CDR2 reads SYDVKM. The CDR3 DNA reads TGTGCCAGCACTAGAGCGGGGCTCTCCTACGAGCAGTACTTC. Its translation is CASTRAGLSYEQYF.

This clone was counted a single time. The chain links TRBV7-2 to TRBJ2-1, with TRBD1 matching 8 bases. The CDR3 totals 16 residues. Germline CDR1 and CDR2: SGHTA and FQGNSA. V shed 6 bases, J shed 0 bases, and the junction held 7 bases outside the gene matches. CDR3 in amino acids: CASRQTGGSSYNEQFF. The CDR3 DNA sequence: TGTGCCAGCAGACAAACAGGGGGAAGCTCCTACAATGAGCAGTTCTTC.

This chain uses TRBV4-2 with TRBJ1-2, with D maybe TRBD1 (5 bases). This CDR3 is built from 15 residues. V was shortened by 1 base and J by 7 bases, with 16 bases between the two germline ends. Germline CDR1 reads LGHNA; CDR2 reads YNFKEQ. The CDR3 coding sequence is TGTGCCAGCAGCCAAGGGCCACAGGACCCGTTTGGCTACACCTTC. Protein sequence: CASSQGPQDPFGYTF.

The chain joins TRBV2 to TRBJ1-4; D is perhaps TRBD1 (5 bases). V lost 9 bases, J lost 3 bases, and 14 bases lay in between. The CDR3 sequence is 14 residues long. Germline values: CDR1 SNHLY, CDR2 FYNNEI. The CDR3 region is CASQRGMANEKLFF. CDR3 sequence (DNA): TGTGCCAGTCAAAGGGGTATGGCTAATGAAAAACTGTTTTTT.

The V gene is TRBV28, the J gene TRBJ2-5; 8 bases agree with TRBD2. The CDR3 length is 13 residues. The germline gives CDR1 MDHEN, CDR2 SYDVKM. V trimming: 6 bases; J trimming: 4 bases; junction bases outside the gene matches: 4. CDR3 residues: CASSGGAIETQYF. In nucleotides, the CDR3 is TGTGCCAGCAGCGGGGGGGCCATAGAGACCCAGTACTTC.

The CDR3 DNA reads TGCGCCAGCAGTCTCGGGACGGTAGTTATGGACTACACCTTC. Protein: CASSLGTVVMDYTF. The gene calls are TRBV5-1 and TRBJ1-2; D is possibly TRBD1 (5 bases). CDR3 size: 14 residues. With 5 bases removed from V and 10 bases from J, the gap between germline ends came to 21 bases. Germline values: CDR1 SGHRS, CDR2 YFSETQ.

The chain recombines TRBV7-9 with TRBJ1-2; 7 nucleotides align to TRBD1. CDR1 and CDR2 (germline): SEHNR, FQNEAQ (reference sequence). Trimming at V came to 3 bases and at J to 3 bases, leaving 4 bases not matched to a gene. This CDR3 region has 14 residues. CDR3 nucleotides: TGTGCCAGCAGCTTCGAGGGGGCCCACTATGGCTACACCTTC. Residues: CASSFEGAHYGYTF. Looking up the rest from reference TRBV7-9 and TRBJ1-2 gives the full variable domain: DTGVSQNPRHKITKRGQNVTFRCDPISEHNRLYWYRQTLGQGPEFLTYFQNEAQLEKSRLLSDRFSAERPKGSFSTLEIQRTEQGDSAMYLCASSFEGAHYGYTFGSGTRLTVV.

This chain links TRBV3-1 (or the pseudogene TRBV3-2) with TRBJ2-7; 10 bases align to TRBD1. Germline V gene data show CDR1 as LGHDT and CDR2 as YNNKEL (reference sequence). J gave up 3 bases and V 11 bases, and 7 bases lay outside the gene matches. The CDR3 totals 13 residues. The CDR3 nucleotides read TGTGCCGCGAAAGGGACAGGGGACTACGAGCAGTACTTC. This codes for CAAKGTGDYEQYF.

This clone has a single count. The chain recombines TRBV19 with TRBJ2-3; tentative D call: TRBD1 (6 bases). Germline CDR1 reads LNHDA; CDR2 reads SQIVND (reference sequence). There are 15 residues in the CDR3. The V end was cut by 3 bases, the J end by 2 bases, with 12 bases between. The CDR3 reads CASSMAGQNTDTQYF. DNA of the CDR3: TGTGCCAGTAGTATGGCCGGACAGAACACAGATACGCAGTATTTT.

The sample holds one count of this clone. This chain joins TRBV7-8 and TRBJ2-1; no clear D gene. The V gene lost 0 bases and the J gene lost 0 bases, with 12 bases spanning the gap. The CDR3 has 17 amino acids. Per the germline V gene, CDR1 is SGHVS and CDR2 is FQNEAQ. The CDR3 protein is CASSLANTWGSYNEQFF. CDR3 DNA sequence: TGTGCCAGCAGCTTAGCAAATACATGGGGCTCCTACAATGAGCAGTTCTTC.

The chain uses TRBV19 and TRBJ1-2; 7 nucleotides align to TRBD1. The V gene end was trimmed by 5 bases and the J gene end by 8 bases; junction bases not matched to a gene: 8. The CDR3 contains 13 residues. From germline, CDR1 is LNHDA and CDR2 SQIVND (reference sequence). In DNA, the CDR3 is TGTGCCAGTAGTGGAGGAGGGGGACAGGGCTACACCTTC. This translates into CASSGGGGQGYTF.

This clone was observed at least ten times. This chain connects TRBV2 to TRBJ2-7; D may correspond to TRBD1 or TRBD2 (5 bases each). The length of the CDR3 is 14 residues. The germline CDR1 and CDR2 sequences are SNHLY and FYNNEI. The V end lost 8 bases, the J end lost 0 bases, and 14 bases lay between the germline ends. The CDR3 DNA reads TGTGCCAGCGTTGGGGACGGAAGCTCCTACGAGCAGTACTTC. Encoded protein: CASVGDGSSYEQYF.

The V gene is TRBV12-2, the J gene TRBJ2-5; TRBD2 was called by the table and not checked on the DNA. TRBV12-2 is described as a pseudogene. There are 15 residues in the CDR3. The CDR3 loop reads CASRLALTEEETQYF. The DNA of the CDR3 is TGTGCAAGTCGCTTAGCACTGACGGAGGAGGAGACCCAGTACTTC.

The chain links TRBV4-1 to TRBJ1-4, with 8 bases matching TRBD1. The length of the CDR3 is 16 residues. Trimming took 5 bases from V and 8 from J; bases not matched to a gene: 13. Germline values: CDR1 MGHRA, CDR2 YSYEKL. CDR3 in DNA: TGCGCCAGCAGCGACTACCGGACAGGGTTTCCGGAAAAACTGTTTTTT. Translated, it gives CASSDYRTGFPEKLFF.

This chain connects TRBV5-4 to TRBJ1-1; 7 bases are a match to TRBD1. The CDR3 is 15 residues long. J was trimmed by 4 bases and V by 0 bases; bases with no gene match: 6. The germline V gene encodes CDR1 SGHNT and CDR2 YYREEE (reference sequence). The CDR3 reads CASSLAAGGGTEAFF. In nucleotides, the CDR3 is TGTGCCAGCAGCTTGGCCGCAGGGGGAGGCACTGAAGCTTTCTTT.